This paragraph reports one TCR beta chain. This specimen comes from a study of blood T cell repertoires in COVID-19. Looking at the study overall: COVID-19 samples, acute and convalescent, were from the United States, Italy and Spain. From T cells, B-cell-depleted T cells, or PBMCs came the material, which was cDNA or gDNA.

Repertoires were generated with immunoSEQ multiplex PCR, while TCRdb's copy carries only in-frame clones and drops some. The sample shows fewer than 60,000 clones, 65% to 85% of them seen only once. The germline CDR1 and CDR2 sequences are SGDLS and YYNGEE. V was clipped by 0 bases and J by 6 bases; unmatched bases: 1. The CDR3 length is 13 residues. The sample taken for sequencing was peripheral blood. The rearrangement links TRBV9 to TRBJ1-1; 8 nucleotides line up with TRBD1. This TCR was sampled from a man younger than 40 with COVID-19, enrolled during active disease. The CDR3 bases are TGTGCCAGCAGCGTAGTGGACAGGGCTGAAGCTTTCTTT. This encodes CASSVVDRAEAFF. The variable domain in full, completed from reference TRBV9 and TRBJ1-1, reads DSGVTQTPKHLITATGQRVTLRCSPRSGDLSVYWYQQSLDQGLQFLIQYYNGEERAKGNILERFSAQQFPDLHSELNLSSLELGDSALYFCASSVVDRAEAFFGQGTRLTVV.